This TCR beta chain was observed in a study of T-cell reconstitution after alpha-beta-depleted transplantation in children (dated by TCRdb to 2015 to 2016). With respect to the entire study: Using TCR repertoire profiling, the study followed T-cell immune reconstitution in a quantitative way in children after TCRalphabeta/CD19-depleted allogeneic hematopoietic cell transplantation. The research as a whole found: Hyperexpanded clone frequencies declined over subsequent months; after one year, T-cell counts and TCRbeta diversity were mostly attributed to newly produced T cells. About two months after transplant, the apparently early recovery of alphabetaT-cell counts reportedly depended on just several hundred clones that had expanded rapidly and came from non-depleted graft cells. The high TCRbeta diversity at day 60 in some patients was ascribed to recipient T cells and intrathymic progenitors that had survived conditioning.

In the paper's terms, the treatment or condition label means: allogeneic hematopoietic cell transplantation with graft depleted of TCRalphabeta T cells and CD19 B cells. Transplant recipients were children who received TCRalphabeta/CD19-depleted allogeneic hematopoietic cell grafts. In regard to this clonotype: Its antigen specificity is not known. Base quality data are lacking; no much larger clone is found one base away.

The library was produced with PCR. This sample was sequenced with an Illumina HiSeq 2500. TCR libraries were prepared with molecular barcoding, using unique molecular identifiers to normalize TCRbeta repertoire quantification. TCRdb itself trimmed the public reads at Q25 with fastp, ran MiXCR and retained productive beta chains. A single entry per CDR3 protein holds the most common genes and DNA from its merged rows. The sample table lists about 440,000 distinct CDR3 sequences, over 40% of them with a count of one. Under 35% of the sample rests with the top ten. There are 13 amino acids in the CDR3, from cysteine to phenylalanine inclusive. CDR3 DNA is the only sequence kept; it has 39 bases, read in frame from the first base. For CDR1 and CDR2, the germline V gene (reference sequence) lists SGHNT and YYREEE. The junction shows trimming of 2 bases on V and 8 bases on J, plus 8 bases between the germline ends.

The specimen comprised PBMCs, sampled before TCRalphabeta/CD19-depleted stem cell transplant. This sequence uses TRBV5-4 and TRBJ1-6; no D gene call is confident. This sequence was found in a girl aged 2-10 years with aplastic anemia, due to receive a stem cell transplant. The DNA sequence is given as TGTGCCAGCAGCTTTGTGAGGGATTCACCCCTCCACTTT. It translates to CASSFVRDSPLHF.